Here is one T cell receptor (beta chain) with its context. Its antigen is unknown. The sample originates from a study of lymphopenia after photon versus proton radiotherapy. Study observations and caveats: Only patients who died were analyzed for survival; proton advantage is unproven. Under photons, naive T cells and diversity fell while effector/memory populations rose. Post-nadir diversity loss with photons came from oligoclonal expansion, particularly CD8+ Temra cells.

TCRdb's table, derived via immunoSEQ multiplex PCR, lists solely in-frame clones and lacks some. The table includes around 20,000 clones, 85% detected once. J gave up 3 bases and V 6 bases, and 4 bases lay outside the gene matches. Germline loops: CDR1 SNHLY, CDR2 FYNNEI. This CDR3 is built from 13 residues. This chain joins TRBV2 and TRBJ1-1, with 7 bases aligning to TRBD1. The origin of this receptor is a man in his 60s with pancreatic cancer. The sequences come from peripheral blood, collected from a patient treated with photon-based radiotherapy. CDR3 protein: CASSDRADTEAFF. The CDR3, as DNA: TGTGCCAGCAGCGACAGGGCTGACACTGAAGCTTTCTTT. The complete variable domain, with remaining parts taken from reference TRBV2 and TRBJ1-1, reads EPEVTQTPSHQVTQMGQEVILRCVPISNHLYFYWYRQILGQKVEFLVSFYNNEISEKSEIFDDQFSVERPDGSNFTLKIRSTKLEDSAMYFCASSDRADTEAFFGQGTRLTVV.